This TCR beta chain was recorded in a study of blood T cell repertoires in COVID-19. About the research overall: Sites in the United States, Italy and Spain provided acute and convalescent COVID-19 samples.

Participants' own reports of clinical history determined their cohort assignment. Source study methods: Estimation of nucleated cell counts relied on the amplification of reference gene primers. Sequencing used immunoSEQ multiplex PCR; TCRdb keeps in-frame clones, though not all of them. The DNA gave D and trimming, while V, J and clone size come from that table. The data show 340,000 or so clones, 86% seen once. The sequence derives from a woman between 40 and 50 years old with acute COVID-19. The source material was PBMCs or T cells enriched from blood (not recorded which).

The CDR3 spells CASSYSRTSDRVEQYF. CDR3 coding DNA: TGTGCCAGCAGTTACTCGAGGACTAGCGATCGGGTCGAGCAGTACTTC. V and J are TRBV6-2 or TRBV6-3 and TRBJ2-7; the match to TRBD2 covers 9 bases. The CDR3 is made up of 16 amino acids. The junction had 9 bases not matched to a gene; V was cut back by 0 bases and J by 6 bases. CDR1 is MNHEY, CDR2 SVGEGT, per germline.